The present entry profiles one T cell receptor (beta chain) with its context. What it binds is not known. These data come from a study of regulatory T cells in long-lasting Graves disease. Construction of the TCR beta libraries employed iRepertoire HTBI primers in conjunction with Arm-PCR of CDR3 regions. TCRdb passed the multiplex PCR reads through MiXCR, listing each CDR3 protein once. Among some 250,000 distinct CDR3 sequences listed, 18% were seen once. The study, taken as a whole, reports: With a small sample size, accuracy may have been reduced.

Time point described: newly diagnosed GD, antithyroid drugs for less than 3 months. The TCR library was made from RNA extracted from PBMCs. These data were also reused for a study on T cells in Graves' hyperthyroidism and ophthalmopathy. That publication notes: The HTBI primer set was used in a first-round RT-PCR of the TCR CDR3. In the analysis, a 13 V-J model separated ophthalmopathy from stable hyperthyroidism.

The clonotype was recovered from a woman aged 25 to 45 with Graves disease. The sequencing here drew on peripheral blood mononuclear cells (PBMCs), taken at new diagnosis, from a patient treated with antithyroid drugs.

This chain's CDR3 is CASSRTGFRSPLHF. The CDR3 DNA is TGTGCCAGCAGTAGGACAGGGTTTCGATCACCCCTCCACTTT. This chain joins TRBV12-3 or TRBV12-4 and TRBJ1-6; 8 nucleotides match TRBD1. After removal of 5 bases from V and 10 bases from J, the junction contained 7 bases not matched to a gene. The CDR3 spans 14 residues.